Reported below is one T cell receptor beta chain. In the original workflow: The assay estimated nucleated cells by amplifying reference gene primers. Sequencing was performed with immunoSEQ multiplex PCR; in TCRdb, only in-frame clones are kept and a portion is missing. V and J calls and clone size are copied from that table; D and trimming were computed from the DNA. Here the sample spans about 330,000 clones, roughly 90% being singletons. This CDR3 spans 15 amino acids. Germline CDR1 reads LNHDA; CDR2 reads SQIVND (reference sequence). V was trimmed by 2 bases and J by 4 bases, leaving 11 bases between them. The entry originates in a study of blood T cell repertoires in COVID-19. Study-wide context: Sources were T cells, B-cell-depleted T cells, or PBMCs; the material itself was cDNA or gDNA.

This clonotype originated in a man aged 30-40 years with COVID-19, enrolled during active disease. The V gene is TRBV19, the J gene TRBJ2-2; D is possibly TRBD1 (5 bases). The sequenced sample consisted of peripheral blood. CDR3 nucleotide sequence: TGTGCCAGTAGTATAAAAGGCCAGGGCACCGGGGAGCTGTTTTTT. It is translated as CASSIKGQGTGELFF.